This T cell receptor (beta chain) was sequenced in a study of human T cells and chemical hapten exposure. Time point defined: patch test 2, 6 weeks after DPC sensitization. Regarding treatment: therapeutic diphenylcyclopropenone sensitization with weekly scalp DPC. This clonotype came up many times. MiXCR, applied by TCRdb to the RACE reads, yields one record per CDR3 protein. The sample includes about 96,000 distinct CDR3 sequences, around 9.3% of them seen just once. The source of this sequence is a woman between 40 and 55 years old with alopecia areata. Some clones in this sample may be carry-over from other donors' samples. Sample: whole blood, taken in connection with sensitization to the hapten diphenylcyclopropenone (DPC).

The CDR3 loop is CASSLDGPYNEQFF. The CDR3 nucleotides are TGTGCCAGCAGCTTAGACGGGCCTTACAATGAGCAGTTCTTC. The chain carries TRBV7-9 and TRBJ2-1; D gene ambiguous. Trimming shortened V by 1 base and J by 4 bases, and 8 bases separated the two germline ends. The CDR3 is 14 residues long. CDR1 SEHNR and CDR2 FQNEAQ come from the germline V gene (reference sequence).